What follows are 26 T cell receptor beta chains derived from one specimen sequenced in a study of cytomegalovirus exposure and HLA in healthy donors. The PCR contained 60 Vbeta and 13 Jbeta primers. Data came from immunoSEQ multiplex PCR; TCRdb stores just in-frame clones and leaves some out. This repertoire shows about 160,000 clones, roughly 85% found once; its top ten account for approximately 0.85%. Material: PBMCs. The receptors were gathered from a woman aged 25 to 45 in good health and CMV-seronegative.

The V gene is TRBV6-5, the J gene TRBJ2-1; D might be TRBD2 (6 bases). Per germline, CDR1 MNHEY and CDR2 SVGAGI. The CDR3 consists of 14 residues. The germline V and J ends were trimmed by 2 bases and 9 bases, with 14 bases remaining between them. For the CDR3, the DNA is TGTGCCAGCAGTTACCGTGGCCGGGAGTCTGAGCAGTTCTTC. Its translation is CASSYRGRESEQFF.

The gene calls are TRBV5-1 and TRBJ2-1; D gene uncertain. Germline values: CDR1 SGHRS, CDR2 YFSETQ. Trimming cost V 4 bases and J 0 bases, with 11 bases left between them. The CDR3 totals 15 residues. For the CDR3, the DNA is TGCGCCAGCAGCCGAGAAATGAGCTCCTACAATGAGCAGTTCTTC. The encoded protein is CASSREMSSYNEQFF.

This rearrangement joins TRBV11-2 to TRBJ2-5; 11 positions match TRBD2. Germline V CDR1 and CDR2: SGHAT, FQNNGV. The CDR3 has 17 residues. The V and J ends lost 5 bases and 5 bases, in that order; junction bases with no gene match: 13. The CDR3 sequence: CASSLGGSGGAAETQYF. As DNA, the CDR3 is TGTGCCAGCAGCCTCGGGGGTAGCGGGGGGGCCGCGGAGACCCAGTACTTC.

The rearrangement links TRBV4-3 to TRBJ2-3; 9 nucleotides align to TRBD1. CDR3 length equals 15 residues. Germline-derived CDR1 and CDR2 are LGHNA and YSLEER. Trimming removed 1 base from V and 4 bases from J; junction bases left unmatched: 3. For the CDR3, the DNA is TGCGCCAGCAGCCAAGGCGACAGGGGGGCAGATACGCAGTATTTT. This encodes CASSQGDRGADTQYF.

The rearrangement links TRBV7-8 to TRBJ2-1; D is possibly TRBD2 (5 bases). The germline CDR1 and CDR2 sequences are SGHVS and FQNEAQ. The CDR3 spans 15 residues. The ends were cut back, 5 bases at V and 2 bases at J, with 13 bases in the middle. CDR3 DNA: TGTGCCAGCAGCCCCGGACTGTTGACCTACAATGAGCAGTTCTTC. Encoded protein: CASSPGLLTYNEQFF.

The chain has TRBV19 and TRBJ2-1, with TRBD2 matching 10 bases. Looked up from germline, CDR1 is LNHDA and CDR2 is SQIVND (reference sequence). CDR3 length equals 16 residues. V shed 5 bases, J shed 3 bases, and the junction held 7 bases outside the gene matches. The CDR3 DNA follows: TGTGCCAGTAGTCTTCCTGGGACTAGCGTCTACAATGAGCAGTTCTTC. It encodes CASSLPGTSVYNEQFF.

The chain combines TRBV15 with TRBJ2-2, with 7 positions matching TRBD1. Per the germline V gene, CDR1 is LNHNV and CDR2 is YYDKDF (reference sequence). CDR3 length: 17 residues. Trimming at V came to 2 bases and at J to 1 base, leaving 7 bases not matched to a gene. CDR3 in DNA: TGTGCCACCAGCAGACGACAGGGCTGGGGGAACACCGGGGAGCTGTTTTTT. Residues: CATSRRQGWGNTGELFF.

This clone was found once. The V gene is TRBV5-1, the J gene TRBJ2-3; no clear D gene. The CDR3 runs 15 residues. V was trimmed by 0 bases and J by 0 bases, leaving 8 bases between them. The germline V gene has CDR1 SGHRS and CDR2 YFSETQ. The CDR3 DNA reads TGCGCCAGCAGCTTGGAGCTAACTAGCACAGATACGCAGTATTTT. Amino acid sequence: CASSLELTSTDTQYF.

The chain has TRBV7-9 and TRBJ2-5; TRBD1 is a possible D gene (5 bases). Germline V lookup: CDR1 SEHNR, CDR2 FQNEAQ (reference sequence). With 2 bases removed from V and 11 bases from J, the gap between germline ends came to 12 bases. This CDR3 spans 12 amino acids. The CDR3 nucleotides are TGTGCCAGCAGCTTATGGGAAGGGGCGCAGTACTTC. It codes for CASSLWEGAQYF.

J is TRBJ2-7 and V is TRBV7-7, with D possibly being TRBD1 (5 bases). The CDR3 has 17 residues. Trimming pared 5 bases from V and 3 bases from J, leaving 23 bases between. The germline gives CDR1 SSHAT, CDR2 FNYEAQ (reference sequence). CDR3 coding DNA: TGTGCCAGCAGCCCGCCTGGCCGAACAGGAAATTTCTACGAGCAGTACTTC. Translated: CASSPPGRTGNFYEQYF.

The chain uses TRBV4-3 and TRBJ1-2; TRBD1 matches at 8 bases. V lost 0 bases to trimming and J lost 2 bases; unmatched junction nucleotides: 8. The CDR3 totals 17 residues. The germline CDR1 and CDR2 sequences are LGHNA and YSLEER. As DNA, the CDR3 is TGCGCCAGCAGCCAAGATATAGACAGGGGAAGGAACTATGGCTACACCTTC. Translated: CASSQDIDRGRNYGYTF.

The rearrangement links TRBV7-2 to TRBJ2-5; a weak D match, TRBD1 (6 bases). The J call is uncertain, as TRBJ2-7 better fits the DNA end. The CDR3 runs to 14 residues. The germline V gene encodes CDR1 SGHTA and CDR2 FQGNSA. CDR3 DNA sequence: TGTGCCAGCAGCTCCCGAATAGGGGGTCGCGAGCAGTACTTC. This codes for CASSSRIGGREQYF.

V and J are TRBV19 and TRBJ2-7; TRBD2 aligns across 7 bases. Germline V CDR1 and CDR2: LNHDA, SQIVND (reference sequence). CDR3 length: 13 amino acids. V dropped 4 bases and J dropped 3; count of bases not matched to a gene: 3. The chain's CDR3 is CASSTGRYYEQYF. The CDR3 bases are TGTGCCAGTAGTACCGGGAGGTACTACGAGCAGTACTTC. Using reference TRBV19 and TRBJ2-7 for the parts outside the CDR3, the full variable domain is DGGITQSPKYLFRKEGQNVTLSCEQNLNHDAMYWYRQDPGQGLRLIYYSQIVNDFQKGDIAEGYSVSREKKESFPLTVTSAQKNPTAFYLCASSTGRYYEQYFGPGTRLTVT.

This clone was seen a single time. The chain joins TRBV11-2 to TRBJ1-1; tentatively, D is TRBD1 (5 bases). The CDR3 has 14 amino acids. Germline V gene data show CDR1 as SGHAT and CDR2 as FQNNGV. The V end was cut by 1 base, the J end by 5 bases, with 11 bases between. CDR3 loop: CASSLGTSGTEAFF. In DNA, the CDR3 is TGTGCCAGCAGCTTAGGGACCTCAGGGACTGAAGCTTTCTTT.

The rearrangement joins TRBV27 to TRBJ2-2; D gene unclear. The V end was cut by 3 bases, the J end by 1 base, with 6 bases between. The CDR3 is made up of 14 amino acids. The V gene's germline CDR1 is MNHEY and CDR2 SMNVEV (reference sequence). CDR3 residues: CASSLYGNTGELFF. Written as DNA, the CDR3 is TGTGCCAGCAGTTTGTACGGGAACACCGGGGAGCTGTTTTTT.

The chain combines TRBV18 with TRBJ2-5; 10 bases fit TRBD1. V trimming: 3 bases; J trimming: 0 bases; junction bases outside the gene matches: 19. The germline CDR1 and CDR2 sequences are KGHSH and LQKENI. The CDR3 totals 21 residues. CDR3 sequence (DNA): TGTGCCAGCTCACCCTTTAGACAAAGCCGACAGGGGGCCCGAGACCAAGAGACCCAGTACTTC. Its protein product is CASSPFRQSRQGARDQETQYF.

The rearrangement joins TRBV6-5 to TRBJ1-1; 7 bases line up with TRBD1. The CDR3 is made up of 15 amino acids. After removal of 6 bases from V and 0 bases from J, the junction contained 7 bases not matched to a gene. CDR1 MNHEY and CDR2 SVGAGI come from the germline V gene. The CDR3 loop reads CASRPLDRMNTEAFF. The CDR3 DNA is TGTGCCAGCAGGCCACTGGACAGGATGAACACTGAAGCTTTCTTT.

V and J are TRBV7-2 and TRBJ2-3; D remains unclear. Trimming removed 1 base from V and 4 bases from J, with 15 bases in between. Per the germline V gene, CDR1 is SGHTA and CDR2 is FQGNSA. This CDR3 has 16 residues. The DNA for the CDR3 is TGTGCCAGCAGCTTAGGCCTTGCGATTGTCGCAGATACGCAGTATTTT. This gives the protein CASSLGLAIVADTQYF.

The chain joins TRBV5-1 to TRBJ2-2; maybe TRBD2 (5 bases). CDR1 is SGHRS, CDR2 YFSETQ, per germline. Between the trimmed V and J ends, which lost 0 bases and 6 bases, there was a span of 12 bases. The CDR3 is 15 residues long. The DNA for the CDR3 is TGCGCCAGCAGCTTGGTAGCGAAAAGTTCCGGGGAGCTGTTTTTT. It codes for CASSLVAKSSGELFF.

The V gene is TRBV7-9, the J gene TRBJ1-2; D gene uncertain. Germline-derived CDR1 and CDR2 are SEHNR and FQNEAQ (reference sequence). Deletions cut 5 bases from V and 7 bases from J, with 11 bases between. The CDR3 is 12 amino acids. CDR3 sequence reads: CASSQPGGGYTF. CDR3 nucleotide sequence: TGTGCCAGCAGCCAACCGGGTGGTGGCTACACCTTC.

CDR3 loop: CASSPLGGNEQYF. The CDR3 DNA reads TGTGCCAGCTCACCACTCGGAGGAAACGAGCAGTACTTC. The gene calls are TRBV18 and TRBJ2-7, with D possibly TRBD2 on 5 matching bases. This CDR3 is built from 13 residues. Germline-derived CDR1 and CDR2 are KGHSH and LQKENI. Trimming cost V 1 base and J 5 bases, with 9 bases left between them.

CDR3 residues: CASNPQGGGEQFF. The CDR3 DNA is TGTGCCAGCAACCCACAAGGGGGTGGAGAGCAGTTCTTC. The chain links TRBV28 to TRBJ2-1; TRBD1 might be the D (6 bases). Germline CDR1 is MDHEN and CDR2 is SYDVKM. The CDR3 runs 13 residues. The ends were cut back, 7 bases at V and 10 bases at J, with 17 bases in the middle.

The rearrangement joins TRBV7-9 to TRBJ2-5; D is unresolved. Judging by the DNA end, TRBJ2-7 fits better; the J call may be wrong. This CDR3 contains 13 residues. Germline V gives CDR1 SEHNR, CDR2 FQNEAQ (reference sequence). CDR3 sequence (DNA): TGTGCCAGCAGCTTAGAAAGGGACTACGAGCAGTACTTC. It specifies CASSLERDYEQYF.

This clone is a singleton in its sample. The V gene is TRBV6-5, the J gene TRBJ1-1, with TRBD1 matching over 7 bases. Germline lookup yields CDR1 MNHEY and CDR2 SVGAGI. This CDR3 is 14 amino acids long. The V gene end was trimmed by 4 bases and the J gene end by 0 bases; junction bases not matched to a gene: 2. CDR3 protein: CASSSGTVNTEAFF. DNA of the CDR3: TGTGCCAGCAGTTCCGGGACAGTGAACACTGAAGCTTTCTTT.

This clone was seen once. The chain carries TRBV15 and TRBJ2-7; D perhaps matches TRBD2 (5 bases). In germline, CDR1 is LNHNV, CDR2 YYDKDF (reference sequence). V shed 3 bases and J shed 4 bases, with 13 bases lying between them. The CDR3 extends over 14 amino acids. CDR3 nucleotide sequence: TGTGCCACCAGCAGGGGCGGACTGAATTACGAGCAGTACTTC. Amino acid sequence: CATSRGGLNYEQYF.

The genes are TRBV18 and TRBJ2-2; D possibly corresponds to TRBD1 (6 bases). The germline V gene has CDR1 KGHSH and CDR2 LQKENI. Between the trimmed V and J ends, which lost 5 bases and 2 bases, there was a span of 12 bases. The CDR3 is 15 residues long. CDR3 in amino acids: CASSADRKNTGELFF. Here the CDR3 DNA reads TGTGCCAGCTCAGCGGACAGAAAAAACACCGGGGAGCTGTTTTTT. Full variable domain (remainder filled in from reference TRBV18 and TRBJ2-2): NAGVMQNPRHLVRRRGQEARLRCSPMKGHSHVYWYRQLPEEGLKFMVYLQKENIIDESGMPKERFSAEFPKEGPSILRIQQVVRGDSAAYFCASSADRKNTGELFFGEGSRLTVL.